The clone carrying this T cell receptor (beta chain) was seen only once. The antigen remains undetermined. The CDR3 spans 16 residues. The germline V gene encodes CDR1 ENHRY and CDR2 SYGVKD. Germline trimming cut 2 bases from V and 4 bases from J; bases unmatched to any gene: 7. This sample is drawn from a study of Ad26.COV2.S vaccination and SARS-CoV-2 variants. On the study more broadly: Donor had been placed in the Ad26.COV2.S arm of the COV1001 trial. Whole-study findings and limits: Participants in the vaccine arm had higher spike-specific TCR breadth; placebo recipients had lower. It was found that vaccine and placebo recipients had similar non-spike TCR breadth. Possibly, TCR breadth and depth analyses underestimated total T cell responses.

TCRdb's table, derived via immunoSEQ multiplex PCR, lists solely in-frame clones and lacks some. This table has about 470,000 clones, 90% appearing once. Treatment specified: roughly 20 received Ad26.COV2.S at low or high dose, single or two shots; roughly 5 received placebo; per-sample allocation not given. The samples date from day 63 after the first vaccine or placebo injection. Source: peripheral blood, taken in a trial of Ad26.COV2.S vaccine versus placebo. The V and J genes are TRBV10-3 and TRBJ2-5; 10 nucleotides match TRBD1. The TCR comes from a person aged 18-65 years who received the Ad26.COV2.S COVID-19 vaccine or a placebo. CDR3 sequence reads: CAISEGDRGVSETQYF. The CDR3 bases are TGTGCCATCAGTGAGGGGGACAGGGGAGTCTCAGAGACCCAGTACTTC.